The clone carrying this T cell receptor beta chain was seen only a few times. The same CDR3 also results from other DNA sequences found in this sample. V lost 2 bases and J 2 bases, leaving 6 bases between the germline ends. The germline V gene encodes CDR1 MDHEN and CDR2 SYDVKM. CDR3 length equals 13 residues. The data were produced by immunoSEQ multiplex PCR, yet TCRdb's version contains in-frame clones alone and is incomplete. The repertoire holds just over 50,000 clones, with less than 90% as singletons. This sample was taken from a study of blood T cell repertoires in COVID-19. Looking at the study overall: Sample material is recorded as cDNA or gDNA derived from T cells, B-cell-depleted T cells, or PBMCs.

Sequences were obtained from peripheral blood. The V and J genes are TRBV28 and TRBJ1-2; D perhaps matches TRBD1 (6 bases). This clonotype originated in a human donor with active COVID-19. The donor label of this sample is uncertain. Here the CDR3 DNA reads TGTGCCAGCAGTTTAACAGGGAACTATGGCTACACCTTC. Translation gives CASSLTGNYGYTF.